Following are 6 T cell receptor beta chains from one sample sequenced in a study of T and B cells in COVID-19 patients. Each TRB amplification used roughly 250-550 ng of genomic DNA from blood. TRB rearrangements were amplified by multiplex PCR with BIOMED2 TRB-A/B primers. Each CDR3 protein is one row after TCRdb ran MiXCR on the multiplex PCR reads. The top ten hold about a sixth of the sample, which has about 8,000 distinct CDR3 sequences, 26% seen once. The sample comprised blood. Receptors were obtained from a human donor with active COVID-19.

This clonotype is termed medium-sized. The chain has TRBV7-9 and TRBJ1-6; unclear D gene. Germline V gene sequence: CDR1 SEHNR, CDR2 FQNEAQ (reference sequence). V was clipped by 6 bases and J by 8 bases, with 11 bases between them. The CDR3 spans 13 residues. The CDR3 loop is CASSHRPDSPLHF. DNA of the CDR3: TGTGCCAGCAGTCACCGTCCTGATTCACCCCTCCACTTT. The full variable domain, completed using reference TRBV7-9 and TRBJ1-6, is DTGVSQNPRHKITKRGQNVTFRCDPISEHNRLYWYRQTLGQGPEFLTYFQNEAQLEKSRLLSDRFSAERPKGSFSTLEIQRTEQGDSAMYLCASSHRPDSPLHFGNGTRLTVT.

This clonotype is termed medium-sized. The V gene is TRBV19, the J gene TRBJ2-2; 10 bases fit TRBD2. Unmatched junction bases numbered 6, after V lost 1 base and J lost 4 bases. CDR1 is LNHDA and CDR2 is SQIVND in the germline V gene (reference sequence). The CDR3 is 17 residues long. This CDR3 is CASSIGPSGRFTGELFF. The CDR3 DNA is TGTGCCAGTAGTATAGGCCCTAGCGGGAGATTCACCGGGGAGCTGTTTTTT.

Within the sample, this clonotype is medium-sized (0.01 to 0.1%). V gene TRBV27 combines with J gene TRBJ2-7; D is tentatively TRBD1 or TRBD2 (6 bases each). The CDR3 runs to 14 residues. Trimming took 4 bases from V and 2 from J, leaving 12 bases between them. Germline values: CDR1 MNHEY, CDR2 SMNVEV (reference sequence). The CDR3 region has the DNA TGTGCCAGCAGTTATAGGGGGACTCCCTACGAGCAGTACTTC. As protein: CASSYRGTPYEQYF.

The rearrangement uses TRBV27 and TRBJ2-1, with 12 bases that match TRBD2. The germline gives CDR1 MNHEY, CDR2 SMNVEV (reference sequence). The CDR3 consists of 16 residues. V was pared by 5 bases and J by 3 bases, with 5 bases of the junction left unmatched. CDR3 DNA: TGTGCCAGCAGTGGTTCTAGCGGGGGGGGCTACAATGAGCAGTTCTTC. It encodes CASSGSSGGGYNEQFF.

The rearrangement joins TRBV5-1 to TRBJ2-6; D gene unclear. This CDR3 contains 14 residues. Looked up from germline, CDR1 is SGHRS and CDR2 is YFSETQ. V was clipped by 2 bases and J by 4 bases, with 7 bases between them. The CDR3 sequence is CASSLPSGANVLTF. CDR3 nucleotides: TGCGCCAGCAGCTTACCATCCGGGGCCAACGTCCTGACTTTC.

CDR3 DNA: TGTGCCAGCAGCCCCGGACTAGCCGGCGAGACCCAGTACTTC. Translated, it gives CASSPGLAGETQYF. The chain is built from TRBV7-2 and TRBJ2-5; 8 bases are a match to TRBD2. Trimming cost V 5 bases and J 5 bases; bases outside gene matches: 7. CDR3 size: 14 residues. Germline V gene data show CDR1 as SGHTA and CDR2 as FQGNSA. The full variable domain, rest sourced from reference TRBV7-2 and TRBJ2-5, is GAGVSQSPSNKVTEKGKDVELRCDPISGHTALYWYRQSLGQGLEFLIYFQGNSAPDKSGLPSDRFSAERTGGSVSTLTIQRTQQEDSAVYLCASSPGLAGETQYFGPGTRLLVL.